This T cell receptor beta chain was obtained from a study of molecular identifiers for immune sequencing clone quantification. The study, taken as a whole, reports: Highly expanded clone sizes could be underestimated by identical TCR molecules sharing a barcode. Clones above 20 RNA copies contained over 98% of effector molecules and under 1% of naive molecules.

Germline CDR1 is SGHTA and CDR2 is FQGNSA. The CDR3 totals 12 residues. V was clipped by 1 base and J by 12 bases; unmatched bases: 2. Methods described previously, with TCR primers listed, were used for bulk TCR libraries. MiXCR, run by TCRdb on the PCR reads, gives a single entry per CDR3 protein. The sample gives a few hundred thousand distinct CDR3 sequences, about 23% of which show up once; around 0.7% is in the top ten. With respect to this clonotype: Its antigen is not identified. A single base separates this from a much larger clone, so it may be a read error.

This TCR came from a human donor in good health. Some libraries in this study had Jurkat cell RNA spiked in. Sequencing was carried out using naive CD8+ T cells from blood, with Jurkat cell RNA spiked in. Specified subset: FACS-sorted CD8+CD4-CCR7+CD45RA+ naive T cells. The V call is TRBV7-2, the J call TRBJ1-4; 7 nucleotides agree with TRBD1. CDR3 sequence (DNA): TGTGCCAGCAGCTTAGACAGGGGAGAACTGTTTTTT. Translating it yields CASSLDRGELFF. Full variable domain (rest looked up from reference TRBV7-2 and TRBJ1-4): GAGVSQSPSNKVTEKGKDVELRCDPISGHTALYWYRQSLGQGLEFLIYFQGNSAPDKSGLPSDRFSAERTGGSVSTLTIQRTQQEDSAVYLCASSLDRGELFFGSGTQLSVL.